The clone carrying this T cell receptor beta chain was detected a few times. The data were obtained in a study of T cells after yellow fever vaccination. V was cut by 0 bases and J by 7 bases, with 9 bases left in between. Per the germline V gene, CDR1 is MNHEY and CDR2 is SVGAGI. This CDR3 region has 13 residues. TCRdb independently ran MiXCR on the 5' RACE reads; one entry per CDR3 protein. The sample has 150,000 to 200,000 distinct CDR3 sequences; 9.5% to 11% are singletons. The rearrangement uses TRBV6-5 and TRBJ1-1; possible D gene TRBD1, 5 bases. This TCR was recovered from a man younger than 35 who received the YFV17D yellow fever vaccine. This material consisted of CD8+ T cells sorted from PBMCs, taken 15 days after the yellow fever booster vaccination. CDR3 loop: CASSYSTALEAFF. The CDR3 bases are TGTGCCAGCAGTTACTCGACAGCGCTTGAAGCTTTCTTT.